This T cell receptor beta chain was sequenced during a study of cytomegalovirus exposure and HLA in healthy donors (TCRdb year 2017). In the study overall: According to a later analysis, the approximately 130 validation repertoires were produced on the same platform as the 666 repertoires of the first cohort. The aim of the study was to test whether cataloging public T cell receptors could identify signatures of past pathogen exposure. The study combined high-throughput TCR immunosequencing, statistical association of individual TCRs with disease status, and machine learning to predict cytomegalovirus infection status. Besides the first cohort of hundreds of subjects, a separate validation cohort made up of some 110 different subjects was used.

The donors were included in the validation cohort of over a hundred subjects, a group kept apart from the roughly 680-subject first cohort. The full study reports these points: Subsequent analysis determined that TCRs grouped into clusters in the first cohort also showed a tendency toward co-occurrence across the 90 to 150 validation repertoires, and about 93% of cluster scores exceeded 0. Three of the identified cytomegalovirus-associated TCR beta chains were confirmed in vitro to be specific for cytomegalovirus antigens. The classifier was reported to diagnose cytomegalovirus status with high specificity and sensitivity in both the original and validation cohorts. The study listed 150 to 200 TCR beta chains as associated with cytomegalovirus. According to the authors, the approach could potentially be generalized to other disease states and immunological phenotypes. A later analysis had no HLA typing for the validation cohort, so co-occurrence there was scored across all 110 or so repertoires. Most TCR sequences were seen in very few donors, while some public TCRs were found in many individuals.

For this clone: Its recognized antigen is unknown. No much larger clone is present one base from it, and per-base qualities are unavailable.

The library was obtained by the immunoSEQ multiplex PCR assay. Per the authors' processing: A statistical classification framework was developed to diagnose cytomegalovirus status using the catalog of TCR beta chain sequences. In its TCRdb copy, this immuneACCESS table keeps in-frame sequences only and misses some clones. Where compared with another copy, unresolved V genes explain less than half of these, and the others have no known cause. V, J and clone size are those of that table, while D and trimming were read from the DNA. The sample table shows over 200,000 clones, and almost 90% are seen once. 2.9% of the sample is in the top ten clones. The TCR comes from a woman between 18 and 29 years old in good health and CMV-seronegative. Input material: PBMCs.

The nucleotide sequence is TGTGCCAGCAGCTCTACTAGCGGGAGCTACGAGCAGTACTTC. Its protein is CASSSTSGSYEQYF. This chain joins TRBV7-3 to TRBJ2-7, and 11 junction bases match TRBD2. Spanning cysteine to phenylalanine, the CDR3 consists of 14 amino acids. Here the CDR3 DNA is all that survives: 42 bases in frame from base 1. CDR1 is given as SGHTA and CDR2 as FQGTGA, both from the germline V gene. After removal of 4 bases from V and 3 bases from J, the junction retains 2 bases not matched to a gene.